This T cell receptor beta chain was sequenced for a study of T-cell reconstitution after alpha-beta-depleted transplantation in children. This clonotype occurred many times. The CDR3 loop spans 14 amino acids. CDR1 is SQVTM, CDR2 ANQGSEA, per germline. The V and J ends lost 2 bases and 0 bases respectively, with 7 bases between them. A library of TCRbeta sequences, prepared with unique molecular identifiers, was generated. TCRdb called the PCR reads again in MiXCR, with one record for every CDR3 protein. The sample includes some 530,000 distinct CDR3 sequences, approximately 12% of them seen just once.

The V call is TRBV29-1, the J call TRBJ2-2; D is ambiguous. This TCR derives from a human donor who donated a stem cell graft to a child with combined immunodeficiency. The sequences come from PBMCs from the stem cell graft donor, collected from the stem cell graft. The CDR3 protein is CSVEIGPNTGELFF. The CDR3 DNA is TGCAGCGTTGAAATCGGTCCGAACACCGGGGAGCTGTTTTTT.